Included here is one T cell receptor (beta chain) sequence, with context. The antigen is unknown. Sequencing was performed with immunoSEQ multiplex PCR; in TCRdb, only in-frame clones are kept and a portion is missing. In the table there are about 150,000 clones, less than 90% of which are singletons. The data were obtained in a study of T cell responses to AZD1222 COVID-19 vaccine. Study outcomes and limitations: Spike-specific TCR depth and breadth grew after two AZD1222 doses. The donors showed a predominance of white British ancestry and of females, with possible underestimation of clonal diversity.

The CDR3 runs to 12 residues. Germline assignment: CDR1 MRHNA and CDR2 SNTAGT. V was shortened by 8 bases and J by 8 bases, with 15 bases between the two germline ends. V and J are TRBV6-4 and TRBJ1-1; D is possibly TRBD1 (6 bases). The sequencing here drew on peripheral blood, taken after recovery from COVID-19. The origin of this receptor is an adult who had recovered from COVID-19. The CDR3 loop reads CASLINRAEAFF. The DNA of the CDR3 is TGTGCCAGCTTGATAAACAGGGCCGAAGCTTTCTTT.